These T cell receptor beta chains were read from a single sample in a study of shared clonotypes between healthy human individuals. Assay: immunoSEQ multiplex PCR; the TCRdb copy retains only in-frame clones and omits some. The table includes approximately 2.4 million clones, about 94% detected once. Sequenced: naive CD4+ T cells sorted from blood. The source of these receptors is a young man in good health. The CDR3 runs from the conserved cysteine through the conserved F or W. The D gene is left open where the match is weak.

D gene	V gene	J gene	CDR3 protein	CDR3 DNA
-	TRBV6-1	TRBJ2-7	CASSRAADSYEQYF	TGTGCCAGCAGTCGGGCGGCGGACTCCTACGAGCAGTACTTC
TRBD1	TRBV15	TRBJ2-7	CATEDRAMGSNYEQYF	TGTGCCACCGAAGACAGGGCCATGGGATCGAACTACGAGCAGTACTTC
-	TRBV25-1	TRBJ2-1	CASSKPWDNEQFF	TGTGCCAGCAGTAAACCTTGGGACAATGAGCAGTTCTTC
-	TRBV7-9	TRBJ2-7	CASSLGYSPGPTGEQYF	TGTGCCAGCAGCTTAGGATACTCCCCGGGACCTACGGGGGAGCAGTACTTC
-	TRBV18	TRBJ1-1	CASSPGAQTGTEAFF	TGTGCCAGCTCACCAGGGGCCCAGACGGGCACTGAAGCTTTCTTT
-	TRBV6-6	TRBJ1-5	CASSQPNQPQHF	TGTGCCAGCAGCCAGCCTAATCAGCCCCAGCATTTT
-	TRBV30	TRBJ1-4	CAWNGVTGEKLFF	TGTGCCTGGAATGGGGTTACAGGTGAAAAACTGTTTTTT
TRBD2	TRBV9	TRBJ2-1	CASSVALAGGNEQFF	TGTGCCAGCAGCGTAGCTCTAGCGGGGGGTAATGAGCAGTTCTTC
-	TRBV5-4	TRBJ2-5	CASSSKGGDSETQYF	TGTGCCAGCAGCTCGAAGGGGGGGGATTCAGAGACCCAGTACTTC
TRBD2	TRBV2	TRBJ2-1	CASSERWAGAKERFF	TGTGCCAGCAGTGAACGGTGGGCGGGAGCCAAGGAACGGTTCTTC
-	TRBV7-9	TRBJ2-2	CASSLEQLPGELFF	TGTGCCAGCAGCTTAGAGCAGCTCCCCGGGGAGCTGTTTTTT
TRBD1	TRBV2	TRBJ1-5	CASSADRGEQPQHF	TGTGCCAGCAGCGCGGACAGGGGGGAGCAGCCCCAGCATTTT
TRBD1	TRBV5-6	TRBJ1-1	CASKDRPDSNTEAFF	TGTGCCAGCAAGGACAGGCCCGATTCGAACACTGAAGCTTTCTTT
-	TRBV19	TRBJ1-1	CASSIWQANTEAFF	TGTGCCAGTAGTATTTGGCAGGCGAACACTGAAGCTTTCTTT
-	TRBV19	TRBJ2-1	CASSMGRAGAYNEQFF	TGTGCCAGTAGTATGGGCAGGGCCGGGGCGTACAATGAGCAGTTCTTC
-	TRBV7-2	TRBJ1-2	CASSPHREVYGYTF	TGTGCCAGCAGTCCACACAGGGAGGTTTATGGCTACACCTTC